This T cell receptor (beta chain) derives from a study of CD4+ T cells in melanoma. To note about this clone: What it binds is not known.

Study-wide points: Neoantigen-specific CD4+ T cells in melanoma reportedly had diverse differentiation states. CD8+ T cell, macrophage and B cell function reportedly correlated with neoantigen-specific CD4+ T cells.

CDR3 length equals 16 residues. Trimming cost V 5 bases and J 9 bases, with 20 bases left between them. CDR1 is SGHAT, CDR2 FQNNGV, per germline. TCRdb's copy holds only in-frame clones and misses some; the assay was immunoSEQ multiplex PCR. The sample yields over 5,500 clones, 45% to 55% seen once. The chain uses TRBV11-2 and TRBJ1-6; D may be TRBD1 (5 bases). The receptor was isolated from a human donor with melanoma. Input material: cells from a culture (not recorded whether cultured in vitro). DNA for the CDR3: TGTGCCAGCAGCCTAGGCGCGACAGTTACGGGTTCACCCCTCCACTTT. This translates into CASSLGATVTGSPLHF.